This T cell receptor beta chain was identified during a study of T cell changes during pregnancy in multiple sclerosis. The CDR3 is 15 amino acids. Trimming left V 4 bases short and J 2 bases short, with 14 bases between. The V gene's germline CDR1 is SGHVS and CDR2 FQNEAQ. Here immunoSEQ multiplex PCR was the method, and the copy in TCRdb shows in-frame clones only, minus some. The sample shows more than 55,000 clones, more than 85% of them seen only once. The genes are TRBV7-8 and TRBJ1-2; D not certain. The sequencing here drew on peripheral blood, taken in the first trimester of pregnancy. This receptor was obtained from a female donor with multiple sclerosis, enrolled in a pregnancy study. CDR3 nucleotide sequence: TGTGCCAGCAGCTCTACTGCAGGTCCCAACTATGGCTACACCTTC. Translation: CASSSTAGPNYGYTF.